The 18 T cell receptor beta chains presented below share a single source sample, sequenced in a study of T cell changes during pregnancy in multiple sclerosis. Profiled with immunoSEQ multiplex PCR; TCRdb holds only in-frame clones, not every one. The repertoire has some 77,000 clones, around nine tenths of them found once; the top ten carry roughly 2.1%. The sample consisted of peripheral blood, taken in the second trimester of pregnancy. The receptors derive from a female donor in good health, enrolled as a control in a pregnancy study.

This rearrangement joins TRBV6-6 to TRBJ1-6; D remains unclear. This CDR3 is 13 amino acids long. Germline CDR1 reads MNHNY; CDR2 reads SVGAGI (reference sequence). The ends were cut back, 3 bases at V and 14 bases at J, with 14 bases in the middle. CDR3 bases: TGTGCCAGCAGTTATGTTTCCCCTCCGTCCCTCCACTTT. As protein: CASSYVSPPSLHF.

This chain joins TRBV10-3 and TRBJ2-1; TRBD1 agrees at 8 bases. Per the germline V gene, CDR1 is ENHRY and CDR2 is SYGVKD. Trimming cost V 2 bases and J 3 bases; bases outside gene matches: 3. This CDR3 spans 15 amino acids. CDR3 amino acids: CAISEADRVYNEQFF. CDR3 DNA sequence: TGTGCCATCAGTGAGGCGGACAGGGTCTACAATGAGCAGTTCTTC.

The chain links TRBV5-6 to TRBJ2-1, with D uncertain. Germline-derived CDR1 and CDR2 are SGHDT and YYEEEE. With 4 bases removed from V and 4 bases from J, the gap between germline ends came to 18 bases. The CDR3 is 16 residues long. The CDR3 sequence is CASSPERGMNYNEQFF. Here the CDR3 DNA reads TGTGCCAGCAGCCCCGAAAGAGGTATGAATTACAATGAGCAGTTCTTC.

The chain carries TRBV19 and TRBJ2-1; TRBD1 might be the D (7 bases). The CDR3 spans 16 residues. V lost 6 bases and J 5 bases, leaving 20 bases between the germline ends. From germline, CDR1 is LNHDA and CDR2 SQIVND (reference sequence). The CDR3 is CASSPRGRGVHNEQFF. In DNA form, the CDR3 reads TGTGCCAGTAGCCCCCGGGGCAGGGGGGTCCACAATGAGCAGTTCTTC. The entire variable domain, with the rest obtained from reference TRBV19 and TRBJ2-1, is as follows: DGGITQSPKYLFRKEGQNVTLSCEQNLNHDAMYWYRQDPGQGLRLIYYSQIVNDFQKGDIAEGYSVSREKKESFPLTVTSAQKNPTAFYLCASSPRGRGVHNEQFFGPGTRLTVL.

The chain carries TRBV25-1 and TRBJ2-7; 9 positions match TRBD1. Germline assignment: CDR1 MGHDK and CDR2 SYGVNS. The trim removed 2 bases at V and 5 bases at J, leaving 1 base unmatched. CDR3 length: 13 amino acids. The CDR3 is CASSEGQGNEQYF. The CDR3 DNA reads as TGTGCCAGCAGTGAAGGACAGGGGAACGAGCAGTACTTC.

In the case of this clone: At one boundary the junction diverges from the germline segment, which might be a read error. V and J are TRBV5-8 and TRBJ2-7, with TRBD1 as a possible D gene (6 bases). From germline, CDR1 is SGHTS and CDR2 YDEGEE. This CDR3 is 12 amino acids long. The CDR3 DNA sequence: TGTGCCAGCAGCTTGGGGCTAACAGGGTATGGCTTC. Its translation is CASSLGLTGYGF. The full variable domain, completed using reference TRBV5-8 and TRBJ2-7, is EAGVTQSPTHLIKTRGQQATLRCSPISGHTSVYWYQQALGLGLQFLLWYDEGEERNRGNFPPRFSGRQFPNYSSELNVNALELEDSALYLCASSLGLTGYGFGPGTRLTVT.

The chain combines TRBV7-3 with TRBJ2-1, with 7 bases matching TRBD2. The germline V gene has CDR1 SGHTA and CDR2 FQGTGA. With V trimmed by 5 bases and J by 0 bases, 1 base remained unmatched. The length of the CDR3 is 14 residues. This CDR3 reads CASSPGGSYNEQFF. CDR3 coding DNA: TGTGCCAGCAGCCCGGGGGGCTCCTACAATGAGCAGTTCTTC.

The chain is built from TRBV9 and TRBJ2-3, with D tentatively TRBD2 (6 bases). CDR1 and CDR2 from the germline V gene are SGDLS and YYNGEE. The V gene lost 4 bases and the J gene lost 0 bases, with 18 bases spanning the gap. CDR3 length equals 17 residues. The CDR3 region is CASSHPGRGPSTDTQYF. As DNA, the CDR3 is TGTGCCAGCAGCCACCCTGGGCGGGGCCCTAGCACAGATACGCAGTATTTT.

The V gene is TRBV7-2, the J gene TRBJ2-1, with 12 positions matching TRBD2. This CDR3 spans 15 amino acids. The germline V gene has CDR1 SGHTA and CDR2 FQGNSA. With V trimmed by 4 bases and J by 7 bases, 5 bases remained unmatched. Here the CDR3 reads CASSSSGGGPNEQFF. The CDR3 DNA reads TGTGCCAGCAGCTCTAGCGGGGGGGGCCCGAATGAGCAGTTCTTC. The complete variable domain, with remaining parts taken from reference TRBV7-2 and TRBJ2-1, reads GAGVSQSPSNKVTEKGKDVELRCDPISGHTALYWYRQSLGQGLEFLIYFQGNSAPDKSGLPSDRFSAERTGGSVSTLTIQRTQQEDSAVYLCASSSSGGGPNEQFFGPGTRLTVL.

V is TRBV18 and J is TRBJ2-3; TRBD2 matches at 8 bases. The CDR3 covers 15 residues. Germline V gene lookup returns CDR1 KGHSH and CDR2 LQKENI. V lost 3 bases to trimming and J lost 6 bases; unmatched junction nucleotides: 8. As DNA, the CDR3 is TGTGCCAGCTCACCCTTGTCATCGGGGGGGGATACGCAGTATTTT. Translation gives CASSPLSSGGDTQYF.

The chain has TRBV7-2 and TRBJ1-5; D unresolved. The CDR3 is made up of 12 amino acids. Germline assignment: CDR1 SGHTA and CDR2 FQGNSA. V was pared by 4 bases and J by 4 bases, with 5 bases between. The DNA for the CDR3 is TGTGCCAGCAGCTGGCAGAATCAGCCCCAGCATTTT. Translating gives CASSWQNQPQHF.

The chain uses TRBV7-2 and TRBJ1-5; D is ambiguous. Germline V gene data show CDR1 as SGHTA and CDR2 as FQGNSA. The CDR3 runs to 13 residues. The germline V and J ends were trimmed by 7 bases and 5 bases, with 12 bases remaining between them. As DNA, the CDR3 is TGTGCCAGCACTATGGGCAGTTATCAGCCCCAGCATTTT. It is translated as CASTMGSYQPQHF.

The rearrangement uses TRBV5-1 and TRBJ2-3, with D possibly being TRBD2 (6 bases). Trimming took off 0 bases at V and 0 bases at J, with 8 bases between the two ends. This CDR3 contains 15 residues. The V gene's germline CDR1 is SGHRS and CDR2 YFSETQ. CDR3 protein: CASSLVAASTDTQYF. The CDR3 bases are TGCGCCAGCAGCTTGGTAGCGGCTAGCACAGATACGCAGTATTTT.

V and J are TRBV9 and TRBJ1-2, with 8 positions matching TRBD1. Germline-derived CDR1 and CDR2 are SGDLS and YYNGEE. The CDR3 runs 12 residues. The V gene end was trimmed by 7 bases and the J gene end by 6 bases; junction bases not matched to a gene: 5. CDR3: CASGAGGNGYTF. For the CDR3, the DNA is TGTGCCAGCGGGGCAGGGGGCAATGGCTACACCTTC.

This clone was seen just once. The rearrangement joins TRBV6-5 to TRBJ1-5; 9 nucleotides match TRBD1. CDR1 MNHEY and CDR2 SVGAGI come from the germline V gene. Losses at the gene ends were 8 bases for V and 6 bases for J; bases not matched to a gene: 5. CDR3 length: 13 residues. The CDR3 spells CASRDREGQPQHF. The CDR3 DNA reads TGTGCCAGCCGGGACAGGGAAGGTCAGCCCCAGCATTTT.

The CDR3 DNA reads TGTGCCAGTAGTTCCCAGGGGAATGGGGAGACCCAGTACTTC. It yields the protein CASSSQGNGETQYF. The chain links TRBV19 to TRBJ2-5; possibly TRBD1 for D (6 bases). The CDR3 consists of 14 residues. V was trimmed by 5 bases and J by 5 bases, leaving 15 bases between them. Per the germline V gene, CDR1 is LNHDA and CDR2 is SQIVND (reference sequence).

The chain links TRBV18 to TRBJ1-3; D is unclear. Trimming removed 3 bases at V and 7 bases at J, with 13 bases between. CDR1 and CDR2 from the germline V gene are KGHSH and LQKENI. This CDR3 has 14 amino acids. The chain's CDR3 is CASSPVSGGNTIYF. As DNA, the CDR3 is TGTGCCAGCTCACCGGTGTCAGGCGGGAACACCATATATTTT.

The rearrangement links TRBV6-6 to TRBJ2-3; 8 bases are shared with TRBD2. With V trimmed by 11 bases and J by 5 bases, 6 bases remained unmatched. CDR3 size: 12 residues. CDR1 and CDR2 from the germline V gene are MNHNY and SVGAGI (reference sequence). The CDR3 here is CASGGDIDTQYF. In DNA form, the CDR3 reads TGTGCCTCGGGGGGGGATATAGATACGCAGTATTTT.